The 32 T cell receptor beta chains below come from one sample, sequenced in a study of T cell responses to AZD1222 COVID-19 vaccine listed by TCRdb under 2021. The receptor library was made with the immunoSEQ multiplex PCR assay. TCRdb took this table from immuneACCESS and kept in-frame rearrangements with V and J called. Such tables lack part of the clones; where checked against another copy, unresolved V genes explain under half of the gap, and the rest is unexplained. In this sample the table shows roughly 120,000 clones, approximately 83% of which occur a single time. 9.4% of the sample is held by the ten biggest clonotypes. This specimen's time point label, per the study, means: baseline before first vaccination. Sequenced material: peripheral blood, taken on day 0 of AZD1222 vaccination. The receptors originated from an adult in good health.

The chain links TRBV11-3 to TRBJ2-1, with TRBD2 matching 8 bases. Germline CDR1 is SGHNT and CDR2 is YENEEA. The CDR3 loop spans 16 amino acids. Trimming took 4 bases from V and 7 from J; bases not matched to a gene: 12. The CDR3 bases are TGTGCCAGCAGCTGGATGCCGGGACTAGTGGGGAATGAGCAGTTCTTC. It yields the protein CASSWMPGLVGNEQFF.

The chain uses TRBV5-4 and TRBJ1-6; possibly TRBD1 for D (6 bases). The CDR3 runs 14 residues. With 0 bases removed from V and 6 bases from J, the gap between germline ends came to 7 bases. The germline gives CDR1 SGHNT, CDR2 YYREEE (reference sequence). The CDR3 loop reads CASSLGGANSPLHF. Here the CDR3 DNA reads TGTGCCAGCAGCTTGGGGGGGGCTAATTCACCCCTCCACTTT.

The chain is built from TRBV2 and TRBJ2-7, with D tentatively TRBD2 (5 bases). Germline assignment: CDR1 SNHLY and CDR2 FYNNEI. The V end was cut by 2 bases, the J end by 5 bases, with 10 bases between. This CDR3 region has 13 residues. CDR3 coding DNA: TGTGCCAGCAGTGAATTGGAGGACCACGAGCAGTACTTC. This encodes CASSELEDHEQYF.

The CDR3 is CASSPPSRDNEQFF. The CDR3 DNA sequence: TGTGCCAGCTCACCCCCCTCCAGAGACAATGAGCAGTTCTTC. The V and J genes are TRBV18 and TRBJ2-1; D not resolved. Trimming removed 3 bases at V and 5 bases at J, with 11 bases between. The CDR3 contains 14 residues. CDR1 and CDR2 (germline): KGHSH, LQKENI.

V and J are TRBV6-4 and TRBJ1-2; 8 nucleotides match TRBD1. Germline assignment: CDR1 MRHNA and CDR2 SNTAGT. CDR3 length: 18 amino acids. After removal of 1 base from V and 3 bases from J, the junction contained 13 bases not matched to a gene. CDR3 bases: TGTGCCAGCAGTGACTACCCAACAGGGGGATCGGTTCACTATGGCTACACCTTC. It codes for CASSDYPTGGSVHYGYTF.

The chain is built from TRBV6-2 or TRBV6-3 and TRBJ1-1; 7 nucleotides match TRBD1. The germline V gene encodes CDR1 MNHEY and CDR2 SVGEGT. The CDR3 covers 21 residues. J was trimmed by 0 bases and V by 3 bases; bases with no gene match: 22. In nucleotides, the CDR3 is TGTGCCAGCAGTTATGATCTGACAGGGTGGTTCCGAAAGGGGATGAACACTGAAGCTTTCTTT. Amino acid sequence: CASSYDLTGWFRKGMNTEAFF.

With regard to this clone: The same CDR3 arises from other DNA sequences in this sample as well. This chain links TRBV28 with TRBJ1-1; D is possibly TRBD1 (5 bases). This CDR3 has 13 amino acids. Germline lookup yields CDR1 MDHEN and CDR2 SYDVKM. V lost 3 bases and J 1 base, leaving 6 bases between the germline ends. The CDR3 coding sequence is TGTGCCAGCAGTTTTGGGGGGAACACTGAAGCTTTCTTT. Its translation: CASSFGGNTEAFF.

The chain has TRBV19 and TRBJ1-2; 11 nucleotides line up with TRBD1. After removal of 4 bases from V and 3 bases from J, the junction contained 4 bases not matched to a gene. CDR1 and CDR2 (germline): LNHDA, SQIVND (reference sequence). The CDR3 is 15 amino acids. CDR3 DNA sequence: TGTGCCAGTAGTACCGGACAGGGGGCGGACTATGGCTACACCTTC. Translation: CASSTGQGADYGYTF.

This clone was picked up a small number of times. The chain combines TRBV7-3 with TRBJ1-2; the match to TRBD1 covers 7 bases. The CDR3 is made up of 13 amino acids. The V gene's germline CDR1 is SGHTA and CDR2 FQGTGA. V was clipped by 5 bases and J by 8 bases; unmatched bases: 8. CDR3 residues: CASSMRGGNGYTF. CDR3 DNA: TGTGCCAGCAGCATGAGAGGGGGCAACGGCTACACCTTC.

The rearrangement uses TRBV27 and TRBJ2-7, with D possibly matching TRBD1 (6 bases). Trimming pared 8 bases from V and 1 base from J, leaving 12 bases between. The CDR3 consists of 13 residues. CDR1 MNHEY and CDR2 SMNVEV come from the germline V gene (reference sequence). The CDR3 sequence is CASASGVSYEQYF. The CDR3 bases are TGTGCCAGCGCGTCAGGGGTTTCCTACGAGCAGTACTTC.

This chain links TRBV12-3 or TRBV12-4 with TRBJ1-3; D remains ambiguous. Trimming pared 5 bases from V and 0 bases from J, leaving 5 bases between. The CDR3 runs to 13 residues. CDR3 in DNA: TGTGCCAGCAGTAGGAACTCTGGAAACACCATATATTTT. Encoded protein: CASSRNSGNTIYF.

This rearrangement joins TRBV28 to TRBJ2-7, with D possibly being TRBD2 (6 bases). Trimming removed 2 bases from V and 4 bases from J, with 18 bases in between. The CDR3 length is 16 residues. Germline V gene sequence: CDR1 MDHEN, CDR2 SYDVKM. The CDR3 sequence is CASSLHSGGLLYEQYF. The CDR3 region has the DNA TGTGCCAGCAGTTTACATTCCGGGGGACTTCTATACGAGCAGTACTTC.

The V gene is TRBV2, the J gene TRBJ1-5, with D perhaps TRBD1 (5 bases). Germline V lookup: CDR1 SNHLY, CDR2 FYNNEI. This CDR3 has 14 amino acids. Between the trimmed V and J ends, which lost 5 bases and 0 bases, there was a span of 8 bases. This chain's CDR3 is CASSLGDSNQPQHF. CDR3 coding DNA: TGTGCCAGCAGTTTAGGGGATAGCAATCAGCCCCAGCATTTT. The full variable domain, rest sourced from reference TRBV2 and TRBJ1-5, is EPEVTQTPSHQVTQMGQEVILRCVPISNHLYFYWYRQILGQKVEFLVSFYNNEISEKSEIFDDQFSVERPDGSNFTLKIRSTKLEDSAMYFCASSLGDSNQPQHFGDGTRLSIL.

The chain combines TRBV6-5 with TRBJ2-1; TRBD2 matches at 10 bases. Germline assignment: CDR1 MNHEY and CDR2 SVGAGI. Losses at the gene ends were 5 bases for V and 5 bases for J; bases not matched to a gene: 6. The length of the CDR3 is 15 residues. The CDR3 bases are TGTGCCAGCAGTACCTCGACTAGCGGGCACAATGAGCAGTTCTTC. This codes for CASSTSTSGHNEQFF.

The rearrangement links TRBV6-2 or TRBV6-3 to TRBJ2-7, with 8 bases identical to TRBD2. Germline CDR1 and CDR2: MNHEY and SVGEGT. J was trimmed by 3 bases and V by 4 bases; bases with no gene match: 8. The CDR3 length is 15 residues. CDR3 residues: CASSSSGSSNYEQYF. Here the CDR3 DNA reads TGTGCCAGCAGTTCCAGCGGGAGCTCCAACTACGAGCAGTACTTC.

The chain recombines TRBV5-1 with TRBJ2-5; D may be TRBD2 (6 bases). The CDR3 length is 14 residues. CDR1 is SGHRS and CDR2 is YFSETQ in the germline V gene. The V end lost 4 bases, the J end lost 2 bases, and 12 bases lay between the germline ends. The CDR3 spells CASSRESYQETQYF. CDR3 coding DNA: TGCGCCAGCAGCCGGGAGTCGTATCAAGAGACCCAGTACTTC.

The chain employs TRBV14 and TRBJ1-1; D gene ambiguous. The CDR3 is made up of 13 amino acids. Trimming left V 4 bases short and J 10 bases short, with 16 bases between. Germline V CDR1 and CDR2: SGHDN, FVKESK. The CDR3 is CASSLSPRRAAFF. DNA of the CDR3: TGTGCCAGCAGCCTCTCCCCCCGGCGGGCAGCTTTCTTT.

This clone was seen a few times. The J gene is TRBJ2-7, the V gene TRBV27; TRBD2 matches at 7 bases. Per germline, CDR1 MNHEY and CDR2 SMNVEV (reference sequence). This CDR3 has 16 residues. J lost 3 bases, V lost 7 bases, and 15 bases had no gene match. CDR3 DNA sequence: TGTGCCAGCATCTTACCGGCCAGCCGGGACTACTACGAGCAGTACTTC. This encodes CASILPASRDYYEQYF.

The rearrangement joins TRBV7-3 to TRBJ2-3; either TRBD1 or TRBD2 may supply D (5 bases each). V lost 8 bases to trimming and J lost 6 bases, with 15 bases between them. Germline V lookup: CDR1 SGHTA, CDR2 FQGTGA. The CDR3 runs to 13 residues. In nucleotides, the CDR3 is TGTGCCAGCGGTCGGGGCCCCCCGGATACGCAGTATTTT. This gives the protein CASGRGPPDTQYF.

The chain couples TRBV10-3 to TRBJ2-5, with 9 positions matching TRBD2. CDR3 size: 15 residues. Germline values: CDR1 ENHRY, CDR2 SYGVKD. V lost 4 bases and J lost 1; bases outside the gene matches: 4. The CDR3 reads CAISGLAGSQETQYF. CDR3 bases: TGTGCCATCAGTGGTCTAGCGGGGTCCCAAGAGACCCAGTACTTC.

The chain carries TRBV5-1 and TRBJ1-2; no clear D gene. Germline loops: CDR1 SGHRS, CDR2 YFSETQ. The CDR3 has 15 residues. Trimming removed 1 base from V and 6 bases from J, with 16 bases in between. CDR3 residues: CASSLLMEGLNGYTF. The CDR3 region has the DNA TGCGCCAGCAGCTTGCTAATGGAAGGGTTGAATGGCTACACCTTC.

V usage is TRBV7-2 and J usage is TRBJ2-2; no reliable D call. In germline, CDR1 is SGHTA, CDR2 FQGNSA. There are 16 residues in the CDR3. Trimming shortened V by 2 bases and J by 1 base, and 11 bases separated the two germline ends. CDR3 amino acids: CASSLKEFGNTGELFF. Here the CDR3 DNA reads TGTGCCAGCAGCTTAAAGGAGTTTGGGAACACCGGGGAGCTGTTTTTT.

The genes are TRBV5-1 and TRBJ2-5; D possibly corresponds to TRBD1 (6 bases). The V gene's germline CDR1 is SGHRS and CDR2 YFSETQ. The CDR3 covers 15 residues. Trimming left V 4 bases short and J 5 bases short, with 18 bases between. CDR3 sequence: CASSDEMGAGETQYF. The CDR3 bases are TGCGCCAGCAGCGACGAGATGGGGGCTGGGGAGACCCAGTACTTC.

V gene TRBV5-4 combines with J gene TRBJ2-1, with a tentative D call TRBD2 (7 bases). V shed 0 bases and J shed 8 bases, with 18 bases lying between them. CDR3 size: 16 residues. Germline lookup yields CDR1 SGHNT and CDR2 YYREEE (reference sequence). This chain's CDR3 is CASSLAGGTNRDEQFF. The CDR3 DNA follows: TGTGCCAGCAGCTTGGCCGGCGGGACTAACAGGGATGAGCAGTTCTTC.

The CDR3, as DNA: TGTGCCAGCAGCCGGGACGCACGATCCTACGAGCAGTACTTC. Its translation: CASSRDARSYEQYF. The chain couples TRBV11-3 to TRBJ2-7; D possibly uses TRBD1 or TRBD2 (5 bases each). Germline V gene sequence: CDR1 SGHNT, CDR2 YENEEA. The length of the CDR3 is 14 residues. V lost 5 bases to trimming and J lost 1 base, with 12 bases between them.

The rearrangement uses TRBV10-3 and TRBJ1-4; D not resolved. CDR1 ENHRY and CDR2 SYGVKD come from the germline V gene. The CDR3 covers 12 residues. The V and J ends lost 8 bases and 6 bases respectively, with 10 bases between them. The CDR3 sequence: CAIGKVDEKLFF. The DNA of the CDR3 is TGTGCCATCGGAAAGGTGGATGAAAAACTGTTTTTT.

V gene TRBV24-1 combines with J gene TRBJ2-2; D remains unclear. The CDR3 is 13 amino acids. Germline-derived CDR1 and CDR2 are KGHDR and SFDVKD. The ends were cut back, 6 bases at V and 4 bases at J, with 8 bases in the middle. This CDR3 reads CATSTRATGELFF. The DNA for the CDR3 is TGTGCCACCAGTACAAGAGCCACCGGGGAGCTGTTTTTT.

The V gene is TRBV5-1, the J gene TRBJ2-1, with D possibly being TRBD2 (5 bases). V lost 4 bases, J lost 6 bases, and 14 bases lay in between. The CDR3 covers 14 residues. Germline V gene data show CDR1 as SGHRS and CDR2 as YFSETQ. This CDR3 is CASSGATRFNEQFF. Written as DNA, the CDR3 is TGCGCCAGCAGCGGAGCAACTAGGTTCAATGAGCAGTTCTTC.

Here the CDR3 reads CSVGGSAYEQYF. The CDR3 nucleotides read TGCAGCGTTGGGGGCAGCGCCTACGAGCAGTACTTC. The V call is TRBV29-1, the J call TRBJ2-7, with TRBD1 as a possible D gene (5 bases). Trimming cost V 4 bases and J 2 bases, with 9 bases left between them. Germline V gives CDR1 SQVTM, CDR2 ANQGSEA. This CDR3 contains 12 residues.

The chain joins TRBV7-9 to TRBJ2-4, with 10 bases that match TRBD1. Per the germline V gene, CDR1 is SEHNR and CDR2 is FQNEAQ (reference sequence). The CDR3 spans 14 residues. Trimming took 5 bases from V and 9 from J; bases not matched to a gene: 7. The CDR3 coding sequence is TGTGCCAGCAGCGAGGGGACAGGGGTGGGCATTCAGTACTTC. Amino acid sequence: CASSEGTGVGIQYF.

The chain carries TRBV7-6 and TRBJ1-1; TRBD1 agrees at 9 bases. The germline V gene encodes CDR1 SGHVS and CDR2 FNYEAQ. The CDR3 length is 17 residues. The junction had 11 bases not matched to a gene; V was cut back by 5 bases and J by 1 base. The CDR3 DNA sequence: TGTGCCAGCAGCCGTAATTACAGGGGGCAGAAGAACACTGAAGCTTTCTTT. Translation: CASSRNYRGQKNTEAFF.

V usage is TRBV19 and J usage is TRBJ1-2; D not certain. CDR1 and CDR2 from the germline V gene are LNHDA and SQIVND (reference sequence). The CDR3 extends over 16 amino acids. V was cut by 7 bases and J by 0 bases, with 18 bases left in between. CDR3 DNA: TGTGCCAGTACCACCGGGGTGAACGGAGCTAACTATGGCTACACCTTC. This gives the protein CASTTGVNGANYGYTF.